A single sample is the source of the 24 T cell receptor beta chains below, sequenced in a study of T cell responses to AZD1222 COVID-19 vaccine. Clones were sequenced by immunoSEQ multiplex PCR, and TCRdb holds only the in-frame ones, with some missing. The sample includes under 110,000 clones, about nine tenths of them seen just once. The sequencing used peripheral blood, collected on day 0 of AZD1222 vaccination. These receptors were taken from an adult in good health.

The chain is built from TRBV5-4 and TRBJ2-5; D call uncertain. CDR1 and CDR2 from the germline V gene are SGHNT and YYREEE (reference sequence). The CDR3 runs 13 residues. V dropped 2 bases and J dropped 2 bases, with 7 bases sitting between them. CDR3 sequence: CASSFDIQETQYF. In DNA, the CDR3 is TGTGCCAGCAGCTTTGACATTCAAGAGACCCAGTACTTC.

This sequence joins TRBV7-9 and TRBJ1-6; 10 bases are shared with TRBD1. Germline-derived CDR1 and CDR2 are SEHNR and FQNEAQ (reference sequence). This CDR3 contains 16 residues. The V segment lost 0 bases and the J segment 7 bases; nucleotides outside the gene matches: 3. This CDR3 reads CASSLAPGQGNSPLHF. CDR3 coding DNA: TGTGCCAGCAGCTTAGCTCCGGGACAGGGGAATTCACCCCTCCACTTT.

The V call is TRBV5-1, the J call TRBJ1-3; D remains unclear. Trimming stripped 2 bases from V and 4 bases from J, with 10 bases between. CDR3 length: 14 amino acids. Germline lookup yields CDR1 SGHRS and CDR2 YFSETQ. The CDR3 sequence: CASSFSAGGNTIYF. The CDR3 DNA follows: TGCGCCAGCAGCTTTTCGGCAGGCGGAAACACCATATATTTT.

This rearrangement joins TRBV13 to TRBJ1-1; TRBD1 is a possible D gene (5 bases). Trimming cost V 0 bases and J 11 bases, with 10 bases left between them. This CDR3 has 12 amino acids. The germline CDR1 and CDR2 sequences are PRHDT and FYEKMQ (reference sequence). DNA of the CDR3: TGTGCCAGCAGCTTAGGTGGAGGGGCTGCTTTCTTT. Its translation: CASSLGGGAAFF.

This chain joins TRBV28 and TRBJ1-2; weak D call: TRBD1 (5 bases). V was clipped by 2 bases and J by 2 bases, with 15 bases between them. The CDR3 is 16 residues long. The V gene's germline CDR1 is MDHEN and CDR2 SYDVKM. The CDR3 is CASSLGRDRRNYGYTF. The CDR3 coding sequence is TGTGCCAGCAGTTTAGGTCGGGACCGTCGGAACTATGGCTACACCTTC.

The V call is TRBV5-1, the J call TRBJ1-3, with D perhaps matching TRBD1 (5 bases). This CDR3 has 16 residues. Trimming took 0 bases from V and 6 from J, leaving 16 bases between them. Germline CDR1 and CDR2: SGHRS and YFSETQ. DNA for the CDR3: TGCGCCAGCAGCTTGGTAGGGGCAAGGCCTGAAAACACCATATATTTT. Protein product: CASSLVGARPENTIYF.

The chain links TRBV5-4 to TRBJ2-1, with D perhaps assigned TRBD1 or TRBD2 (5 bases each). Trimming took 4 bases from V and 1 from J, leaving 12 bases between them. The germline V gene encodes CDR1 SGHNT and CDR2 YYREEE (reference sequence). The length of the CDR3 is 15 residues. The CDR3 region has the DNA TGTGCCAGCAGCCTCGGGACCCGTTCCTACAATGAGCAGTTCTTC. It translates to CASSLGTRSYNEQFF.

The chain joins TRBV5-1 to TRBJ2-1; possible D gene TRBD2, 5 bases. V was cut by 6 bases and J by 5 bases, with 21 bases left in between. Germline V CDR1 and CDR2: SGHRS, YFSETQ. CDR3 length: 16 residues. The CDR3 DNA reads TGCGCCAGCACTGTGATACCGGGCCCGAGGGACAATGAGCAGTTCTTC. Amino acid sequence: CASTVIPGPRDNEQFF.

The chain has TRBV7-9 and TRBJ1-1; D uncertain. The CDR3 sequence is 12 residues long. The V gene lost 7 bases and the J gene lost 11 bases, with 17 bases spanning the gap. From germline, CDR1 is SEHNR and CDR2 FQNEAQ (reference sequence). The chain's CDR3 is CASTPDSGVAFF. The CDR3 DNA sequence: TGTGCCAGCACCCCAGATTCAGGAGTGGCTTTCTTT.

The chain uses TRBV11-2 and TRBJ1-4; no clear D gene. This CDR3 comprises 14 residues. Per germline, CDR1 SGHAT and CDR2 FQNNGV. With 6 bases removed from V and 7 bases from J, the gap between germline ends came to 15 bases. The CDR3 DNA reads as TGTGCCAGCAGTCTAACCCCCGCAGGTGAAAAACTGTTTTTT. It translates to CASSLTPAGEKLFF.

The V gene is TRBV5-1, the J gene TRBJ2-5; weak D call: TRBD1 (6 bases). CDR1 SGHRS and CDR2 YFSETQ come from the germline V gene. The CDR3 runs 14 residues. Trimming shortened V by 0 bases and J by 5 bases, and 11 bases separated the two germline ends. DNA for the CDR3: TGCGCCAGCAGCTTGGCAGGGGCAGAGGAGACCCAGTACTTC. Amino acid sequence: CASSLAGAEETQYF.

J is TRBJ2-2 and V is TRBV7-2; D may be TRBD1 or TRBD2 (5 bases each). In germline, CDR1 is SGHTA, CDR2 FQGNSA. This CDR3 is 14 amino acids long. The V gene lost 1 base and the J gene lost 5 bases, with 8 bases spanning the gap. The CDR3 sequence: CASSLVGETGELFF. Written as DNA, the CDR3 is TGTGCCAGCAGCTTAGTGGGGGAGACCGGGGAGCTGTTTTTT.

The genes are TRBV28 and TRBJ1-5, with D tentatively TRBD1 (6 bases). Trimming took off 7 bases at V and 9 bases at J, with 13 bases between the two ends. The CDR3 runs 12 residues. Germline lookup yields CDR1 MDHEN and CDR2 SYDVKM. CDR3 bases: TGTGCCAGCAATATACAGGGATGGCCCCAGCATTTT. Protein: CASNIQGWPQHF.

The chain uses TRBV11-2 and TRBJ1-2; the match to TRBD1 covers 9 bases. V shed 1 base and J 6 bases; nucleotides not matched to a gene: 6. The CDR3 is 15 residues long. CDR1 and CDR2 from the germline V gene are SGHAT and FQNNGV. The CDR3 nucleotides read TGTGCCAGCAGCTTAGTCCCGGACAGGGGAGATGGCTACACCTTC. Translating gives CASSLVPDRGDGYTF. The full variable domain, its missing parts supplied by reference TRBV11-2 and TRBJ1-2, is EAGVAQSPRYKIIEKRQSVAFWCNPISGHATLYWYQQILGQGPKLLIQFQNNGVVDDSQLPKDRFSAERLKGVDSTLKIQPAKLEDSAVYLCASSLVPDRGDGYTFGSGTRLTVV.

CDR3 protein: CASSPLPGANTEAFF. CDR3 DNA: TGCGCCAGCAGCCCCCTCCCCGGGGCGAACACTGAAGCTTTCTTT. The V and J genes are TRBV4-1 and TRBJ1-1, with D possibly matching TRBD1 (5 bases). Germline CDR1 and CDR2: MGHRA and YSYEKL. This CDR3 spans 15 amino acids. V shed 4 bases and J shed 1 base, with 13 bases lying between them.

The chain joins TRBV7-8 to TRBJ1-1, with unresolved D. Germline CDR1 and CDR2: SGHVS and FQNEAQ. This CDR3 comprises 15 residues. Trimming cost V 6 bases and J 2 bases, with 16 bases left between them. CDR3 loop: CASRTQAGGNTEAFF. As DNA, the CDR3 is TGTGCCAGCAGAACCCAGGCGGGAGGAAACACTGAAGCTTTCTTT.

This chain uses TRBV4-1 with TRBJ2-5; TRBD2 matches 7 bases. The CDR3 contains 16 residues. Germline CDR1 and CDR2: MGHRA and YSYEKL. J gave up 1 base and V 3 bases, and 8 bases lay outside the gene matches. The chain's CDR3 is CASSQLAGLLQETQYF. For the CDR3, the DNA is TGCGCCAGCAGCCAGTTAGCGGGCTTGCTCCAAGAGACCCAGTACTTC.

The CDR3 DNA follows: TGCGCCAGCAGCCCAGCGGGACAGGGGTCCATTTTGGACACCTTC. Translated: CASSPAGQGSILDTF. J is TRBJ1-2 and V is TRBV4-1; 10 bases are shared with TRBD1. Germline V gene lookup returns CDR1 MGHRA and CDR2 YSYEKL. The CDR3 has 15 amino acids. The V and J ends lost 4 bases and 12 bases, in that order; junction bases with no gene match: 14.

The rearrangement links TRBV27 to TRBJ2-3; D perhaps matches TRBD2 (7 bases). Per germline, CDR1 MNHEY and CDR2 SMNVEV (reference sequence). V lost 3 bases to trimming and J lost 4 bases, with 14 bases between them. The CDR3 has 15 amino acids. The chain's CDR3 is CASSFLRGGPDTQYF. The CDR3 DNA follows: TGTGCCAGCAGTTTTTTAAGGGGGGGGCCAGATACGCAGTATTTT.

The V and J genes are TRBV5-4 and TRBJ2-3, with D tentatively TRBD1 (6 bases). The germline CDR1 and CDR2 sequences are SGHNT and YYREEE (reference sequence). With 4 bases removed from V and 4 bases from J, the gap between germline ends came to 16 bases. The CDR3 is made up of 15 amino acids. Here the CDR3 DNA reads TGTGCCAGCAGCGGGTGGACAGTCGGGGCAGATACGCAGTATTTT. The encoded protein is CASSGWTVGADTQYF. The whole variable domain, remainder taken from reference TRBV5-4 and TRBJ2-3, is ETGVTQSPTHLIKTRGQQVTLRCSSQSGHNTVSWYQQALGQGPQFIFQYYREEENGRGNFPPRFSGLQFPNYSSELNVNALELDDSALYLCASSGWTVGADTQYFGPGTRLTVL.

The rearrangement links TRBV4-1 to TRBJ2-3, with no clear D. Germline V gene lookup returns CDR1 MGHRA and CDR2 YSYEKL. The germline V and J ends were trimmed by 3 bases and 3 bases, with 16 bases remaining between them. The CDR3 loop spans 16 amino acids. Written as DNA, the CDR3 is TGCGCCAGCAGCCATGGCGGATTCTTATTAACAGATACGCAGTATTTT. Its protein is CASSHGGFLLTDTQYF.

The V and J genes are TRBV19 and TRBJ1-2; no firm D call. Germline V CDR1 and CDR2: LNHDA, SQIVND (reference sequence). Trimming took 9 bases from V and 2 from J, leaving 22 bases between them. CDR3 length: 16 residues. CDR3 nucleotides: TGTGCCAGCACCACCTCATTAATTACACCCAACTATGGCTACACCTTC. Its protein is CASTTSLITPNYGYTF.

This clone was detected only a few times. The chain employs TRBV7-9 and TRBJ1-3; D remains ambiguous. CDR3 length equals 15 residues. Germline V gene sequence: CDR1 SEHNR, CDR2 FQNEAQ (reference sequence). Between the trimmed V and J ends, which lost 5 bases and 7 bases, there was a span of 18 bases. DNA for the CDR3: TGTGCCAGCAGCGTGAGCAGTGCCGGCTGGAACACCATATATTTT. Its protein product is CASSVSSAGWNTIYF.

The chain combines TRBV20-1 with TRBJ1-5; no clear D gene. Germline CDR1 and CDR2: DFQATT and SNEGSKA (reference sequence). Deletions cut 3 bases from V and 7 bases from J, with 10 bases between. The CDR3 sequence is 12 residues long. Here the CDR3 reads CSASSFIQPQHF. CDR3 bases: TGCAGTGCTAGTTCTTTCATCCAGCCCCAGCATTTT.